This passage covers 16 T cell receptor beta chains from one sample sequenced in a study of CD8+ T cells in alopecia areata. The sample's treatment: oral pan-JAK inhibitor, 5-10 mg twice daily. cDNA prepared by RNA extraction and subsequent reverse transcription served as the template for sequencing. The assay was immunoSEQ multiplex PCR, and TCRdb's table has in-frame clones only and misses some. The sample includes under 250,000 clones, around 57% of them seen just once. The input for sequencing was CD4+ T cells sorted from blood, taken at week 4, from a patient treated with tofacitinib. The receptors derive from a human donor with alopecia areata.

In its sample, this clone was seen a few times. The genes are TRBV5-6 and TRBJ2-7; D gene uncertain. CDR3 size: 13 residues. Germline V gene lookup returns CDR1 SGHDT and CDR2 YYEEEE. Trimming took 1 base from V and 1 from J, leaving 6 bases between them. CDR3 coding DNA: TGTGCCAGCAGCTTGTTTCCATCCTACGAGCAGTACTTC. As protein: CASSLFPSYEQYF. Combining the CDR3 with reference TRBV5-6 and TRBJ2-7 gives the whole variable domain DAGVTQSPTHLIKTRGQQVTLRCSPKSGHDTVSWYQQALGQGPQFIFQYYEEEERQRGNFPDRFSGHQFPNYSSELNVNALLLGDSALYLCASSLFPSYEQYFGPGTRLTVT.

This chain connects TRBV5-6 to TRBJ1-5, with D possibly TRBD1 on 6 matching bases. This CDR3 comprises 15 residues. Deletions cut 4 bases from V and 0 bases from J, with 11 bases between. Looked up from germline, CDR1 is SGHDT and CDR2 is YYEEEE. This chain's CDR3 is CASSPGHLSNQPQHF. In DNA, the CDR3 is TGTGCCAGCAGCCCGGGACACCTTAGCAATCAGCCCCAGCATTTT.

This chain connects TRBV29-1 to TRBJ2-1; D may match TRBD1 or TRBD2 (5 bases each). The germline V and J ends were trimmed by 6 bases and 7 bases, with 13 bases remaining between them. This CDR3 region has 12 residues. Looked up from germline, CDR1 is SQVTM and CDR2 is ANQGSEA. This CDR3 reads CSVDRQRNEQFF. The CDR3 bases are TGCAGCGTCGATAGACAGCGGAATGAGCAGTTCTTC.

This chain links TRBV4-3 with TRBJ1-2; no firm D call. Trimming shortened V by 0 bases and J by 7 bases, and 9 bases separated the two germline ends. The CDR3 has 13 amino acids. CDR1 LGHNA and CDR2 YSLEER come from the germline V gene. The CDR3 bases are TGCGCCAGCAGCCAAGAGCCCGGGTCTGGCTACACCTTC. Translating it yields CASSQEPGSGYTF.

The chain is built from TRBV6-5 and TRBJ1-1; D might be TRBD1 (5 bases). Trimming stripped 10 bases from V and 0 bases from J, with 12 bases between. The length of the CDR3 is 13 residues. Germline V gene data show CDR1 as MNHEY and CDR2 as SVGAGI. CDR3 DNA: TGTGCCACTCGGGACTACCTGAACACTGAAGCTTTCTTT. The encoded protein is CATRDYLNTEAFF.

The chain is built from TRBV27 and TRBJ1-6; a possible D gene is TRBD1 (5 bases). The CDR3 extends over 18 amino acids. Germline assignment: CDR1 MNHEY and CDR2 SMNVEV (reference sequence). V dropped 5 bases and J dropped 0 bases, with 17 bases sitting between them. The CDR3 DNA reads TGTGCCAGCAGTCTCGCCGGGACCCCCAGCTCCTATAATTCACCCCTCCACTTT. It codes for CASSLAGTPSSYNSPLHF.

The V gene is TRBV30, the J gene TRBJ2-5; 9 bases map to TRBD1. Matching the DNA end better, TRBJ2-7 makes the J call doubtful. The V gene's germline CDR1 is GTSNPN and CDR2 SVGIG (reference sequence). The CDR3 extends over 15 amino acids. The CDR3 nucleotides are TGTGCCTGGAGTCCCCGGGACAGGGTAGTTAGCGAGCAGTACTTC. It codes for CAWSPRDRVVSEQYF.

This clone was detected a few times. The V gene is TRBV7-2, the J gene TRBJ2-1; TRBD2 matches at 11 bases. Germline CDR1 and CDR2: SGHTA and FQGNSA. The CDR3 extends over 18 amino acids. The V gene end was trimmed by 2 bases and the J gene end by 2 bases; junction bases not matched to a gene: 8. The DNA of the CDR3 is TGTGCCAGCAGCTTACCACCACTAGCGGGGGCCGCCTACAATGAGCAGTTCTTC. It is translated as CASSLPPLAGAAYNEQFF.

The chain couples TRBV29-1 to TRBJ1-2; D possibly corresponds to TRBD1 (6 bases). The CDR3 is 13 amino acids. Germline V gene lookup returns CDR1 SQVTM and CDR2 ANQGSEA. V dropped 6 bases and J dropped 0 bases, with 11 bases sitting between them. The CDR3 protein is CSVLRGPNYGYTF. The DNA of the CDR3 is TGCAGCGTCCTCAGGGGCCCTAACTATGGCTACACCTTC.

This clone was seen a single time. The chain uses TRBV6-1 and TRBJ1-2; no firm D call. V was clipped by 4 bases and J by 7 bases, with 7 bases between them. The CDR3 totals 11 residues. Germline-derived CDR1 and CDR2 are MNHNS and SASEGT. The CDR3 nucleotides are TGTGCCAGCAGTGCAGGCTTTGGCTACACCTTC. Protein sequence: CASSAGFGYTF.

This clone has a count of ten or more. The rearrangement joins TRBV7-3 to TRBJ1-6; the match to TRBD1 covers 9 bases. V shed 7 bases, J shed 7 bases, and the junction held 8 bases outside the gene matches. The germline V gene has CDR1 SGHTA and CDR2 FQGTGA. The CDR3 is made up of 15 amino acids. The CDR3 nucleotides are TGTGCCAGCAAACCGACAGGGGGAATAAATTCACCCCTCCACTTT. Translated, it gives CASKPTGGINSPLHF.

This clone turned up a few times. CDR3 residues: CAYNRGPYEQYF. The CDR3 DNA reads as TGTGCCTACAACAGAGGCCCCTACGAGCAGTACTTC. V usage is TRBV30 and J usage is TRBJ2-7; no firm D call. With 7 bases removed from V and 2 bases from J, the gap between germline ends came to 12 bases. The CDR3 has 12 amino acids. Per the germline V gene, CDR1 is GTSNPN and CDR2 is SVGIG (reference sequence).

The rearrangement links TRBV11-2 to TRBJ1-2; tentatively, D is TRBD1 (6 bases). From germline, CDR1 is SGHAT and CDR2 FQNNGV. The CDR3 is 13 residues long. Trimming took 2 bases from V and 5 from J, leaving 9 bases between them. CDR3 sequence (DNA): TGTGCCAGCAGCTTAAACAGGGATTATGGCTACACCTTC. It codes for CASSLNRDYGYTF.

This chain uses TRBV29-1 with TRBJ2-7, with 7 bases that match TRBD1. The CDR3 has 13 residues. The ends lost 3 bases at V and 2 bases at J; junction bases unmatched: 4. The germline CDR1 and CDR2 sequences are SQVTM and ANQGSEA. The CDR3 here is CSVDGDSPYEQYF. CDR3 DNA sequence: TGCAGCGTTGATGGGGACAGTCCCTACGAGCAGTACTTC.

In this sample, this clone turned up once. V usage is TRBV5-1 and J usage is TRBJ2-1; D is ambiguous. The CDR3 is 15 residues long. Germline CDR1 and CDR2: SGHRS and YFSETQ. V was clipped by 0 bases and J by 3 bases, with 10 bases between them. The DNA of the CDR3 is TGCGCCAGCAGCTTGGACGGATATCTCTACAATGAGCAGTTCTTC. It specifies CASSLDGYLYNEQFF.

This chain links TRBV29-1 with TRBJ1-1; D possibly corresponds to TRBD1 (5 bases). Trimming stripped 5 bases from V and 6 bases from J, with 13 bases between. Per germline, CDR1 SQVTM and CDR2 ANQGSEA. The CDR3 contains 12 residues. The CDR3 coding sequence is TGCAGCGTTATGGGGGAGAAGGCTGAAGCTTTCTTT. This translates into CSVMGEKAEAFF.